Here is one T cell receptor (beta chain) with its context. This record comes from a study of T cell responses to AZD1222 COVID-19 vaccine. Background on the study: Pooled samples include second doses given at about 4 or 12 weeks.

This CDR3 region has 13 residues. V shed 1 base and J shed 5 bases, with 8 bases lying between them. Germline V gives CDR1 SGHAT, CDR2 FQNNGV. Only in-frame clones appear in the TCRdb table, and some are missing; sequencing was by immunoSEQ multiplex PCR. The sample lists about 130,000 clones; just over 85% were seen once. The chain combines TRBV11-2 with TRBJ2-5, with D perhaps TRBD1 (6 bases). The sequence came from an adult in good health. The material sequenced was peripheral blood, taken on day 0 of AZD1222 vaccination. The CDR3 DNA is TGTGCCAGCAGCTTAGGGGGGCGGGAGACCCAGTACTTC. Translation gives CASSLGGRETQYF.